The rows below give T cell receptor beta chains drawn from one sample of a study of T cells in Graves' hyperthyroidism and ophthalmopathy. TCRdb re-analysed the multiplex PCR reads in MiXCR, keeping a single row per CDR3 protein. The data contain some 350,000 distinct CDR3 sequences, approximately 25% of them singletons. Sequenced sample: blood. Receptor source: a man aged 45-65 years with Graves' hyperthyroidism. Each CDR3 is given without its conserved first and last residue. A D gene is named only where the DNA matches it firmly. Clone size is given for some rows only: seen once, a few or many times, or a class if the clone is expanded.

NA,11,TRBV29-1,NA,SVGSGGTYEQY
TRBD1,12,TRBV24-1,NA,ATSDPGTGETQY
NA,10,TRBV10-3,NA,AIIRGKSEAF
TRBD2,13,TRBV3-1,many,ASSQSISGREEQY
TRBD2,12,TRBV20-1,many,SASRGLDYNEQF
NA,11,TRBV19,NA,ASSDRYSYEQY
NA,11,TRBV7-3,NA,ASSRPGVGELF
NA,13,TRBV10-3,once,ATSDQGRNTGELF
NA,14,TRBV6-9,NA,ASSSSGGGGNSPLH
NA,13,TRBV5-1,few,ASKPAGLWTDTQY
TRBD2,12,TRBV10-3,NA,ATRTSGKYNEQF
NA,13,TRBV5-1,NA,ASSLGGRGSYEQY
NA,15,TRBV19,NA,ASSTQFGGQHPQAQH
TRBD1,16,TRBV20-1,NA,SAPGTGSFRGATDTQY
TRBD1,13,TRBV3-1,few,ASSRGTGGSYEQY
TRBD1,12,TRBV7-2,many,ASSNQGALYEQY
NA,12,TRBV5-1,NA,ASSSGTIQETQY
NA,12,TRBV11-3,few,ASSSGHPSVGYT
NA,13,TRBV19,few,ASSINRENTGELF
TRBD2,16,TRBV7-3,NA,ASSLTFTSGSRLNEQF
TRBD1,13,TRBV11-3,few,ASTQGDRETYEQY
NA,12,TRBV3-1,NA,ASSPPQRAYEQY
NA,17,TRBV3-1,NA,ASSQVGRGQRASYNEQF
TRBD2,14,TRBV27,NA,ASSSRLAGNTGELF
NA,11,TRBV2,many,ASTRVRNTEAF
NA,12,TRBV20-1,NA,SARGFPGANVLT
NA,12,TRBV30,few,AWSVSTWIYEQY
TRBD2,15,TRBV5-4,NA,ASTKGTSGPSTGELF
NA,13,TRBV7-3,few,ASSRSAGVGYEQY